A single sample is the source of the 21 T cell receptor beta chains below, sequenced in a study of cytomegalovirus exposure and HLA in healthy donors. Amplification used 60 Vbeta primers and 13 Jbeta primers. The method was immunoSEQ multiplex PCR; TCRdb's version includes in-frame clones alone and lacks a portion of them. In the table there are over 150,000 clones, 82% of which are singletons. Sequenced sample: PBMCs. Receptor source: a boy aged 2 to 9 in good health and CMV-seronegative.

The V gene is TRBV12-2, the J gene TRBJ2-3; the DNA was not used to check the table's D call, TRBD1. TRBV12-2 is termed a pseudogene. CDR3 size: 16 residues. The CDR3, as DNA: TGTGCAAGTCGGATTTGCGGGACAGGCCTCACAGATACGCAGTATTTT. Protein sequence: CASRICGTGLTDTQYF.

CDR3: CASSLKGEGNEQFF. The CDR3 bases are TGTGCCAGCAGTTTGAAGGGGGAAGGCAATGAGCAGTTCTTC. The chain couples TRBV27 to TRBJ2-1, with D possibly being TRBD1 (6 bases). Germline V gene sequence: CDR1 MNHEY, CDR2 SMNVEV (reference sequence). V lost 3 bases and J lost 6, with 12 bases in between. The CDR3 sequence is 14 residues long.

The chain uses TRBV4-2 and TRBJ1-6, with 7 bases matching TRBD1. Looked up from germline, CDR1 is LGHNA and CDR2 is YNFKEQ. V was clipped by 4 bases and J by 6 bases; unmatched bases: 9. This CDR3 spans 16 amino acids. The CDR3 sequence: CASSRGRQGRNSPLHF. The CDR3 DNA reads as TGTGCCAGCAGCCGAGGGAGACAGGGACGTAATTCACCCCTCCACTTT.

The genes are TRBV7-9 and TRBJ1-1, with 7 bases aligning to TRBD1. V shed 5 bases and J 1 base; nucleotides not matched to a gene: 4. There are 14 residues in the CDR3. CDR1 and CDR2 from the germline V gene are SEHNR and FQNEAQ (reference sequence). The CDR3 spells CASSLGQQNTEAFF. Written as DNA, the CDR3 is TGTGCCAGCAGCCTGGGACAGCAGAACACTGAAGCTTTCTTT. Variable domain in full (rest from reference TRBV7-9 and TRBJ1-1): DTGVSQNPRHKITKRGQNVTFRCDPISEHNRLYWYRQTLGQGPEFLTYFQNEAQLEKSRLLSDRFSAERPKGSFSTLEIQRTEQGDSAMYLCASSLGQQNTEAFFGQGTRLTVV.

The CDR3: CASSLSLTEAYEKLFF. The CDR3 bases are TGTGCCAGCAGCTTATCGTTGACGGAGGCTTATGAAAAACTGTTTTTT. J is TRBJ1-4 and V is TRBV7-9; no definite D call. The germline V and J ends were trimmed by 2 bases and 6 bases, with 16 bases remaining between them. The CDR3 length is 16 residues. Germline V gives CDR1 SEHNR, CDR2 FQNEAQ (reference sequence).

The V call is TRBV7-9, the J call TRBJ2-1; 9 nucleotides align to TRBD1. The CDR3 extends over 15 amino acids. Germline assignment: CDR1 SEHNR and CDR2 FQNEAQ (reference sequence). V lost 5 bases, J lost 6 bases, and 8 bases stayed unmatched. The CDR3 DNA follows: TGTGCCAGCAGCCTAGGGACAGGGTCGCTCAATGAGCAGTTCTTC. It codes for CASSLGTGSLNEQFF. Filled out from reference TRBV7-9 and TRBJ2-1, the complete variable domain reads DTGVSQNPRHKITKRGQNVTFRCDPISEHNRLYWYRQTLGQGPEFLTYFQNEAQLEKSRLLSDRFSAERPKGSFSTLEIQRTEQGDSAMYLCASSLGTGSLNEQFFGPGTRLTVL.

The CDR3 spells CASSLLQPANYGYTF. The CDR3 DNA is TGTGCCAGCAGCTTACTACAGCCAGCTAACTATGGCTACACCTTC. J is TRBJ1-2 and V is TRBV7-2; no firm D call. Between the trimmed V and J ends, which lost 2 bases and 0 bases, there was a span of 10 bases. This CDR3 is built from 15 residues. Germline values: CDR1 SGHTA, CDR2 FQGNSA.

The chain is built from TRBV10-2 and TRBJ2-7; 7 nucleotides align to TRBD2. Germline V gives CDR1 WSHSY, CDR2 SAAADI. Trimming took 9 bases from V and 0 from J; bases not matched to a gene: 8. The CDR3 is 14 residues long. The CDR3 bases are TGCGCCAGTACCCCGGGGGGAAGCTCCTACGAGCAGTACTTC. Translation: CASTPGGSSYEQYF.

This chain uses TRBV5-4 with TRBJ1-2, with D hard to call. Trimming stripped 4 bases from V and 8 bases from J, with 21 bases between. Germline values: CDR1 SGHNT, CDR2 YYREEE (reference sequence). The CDR3 sequence is 15 residues long. The DNA of the CDR3 is TGTGCCAGCAGCCCCCCTAAGTCTCAAACCGCGGGCTACACCTTC. Translated, it gives CASSPPKSQTAGYTF. Full variable domain (rest looked up from reference TRBV5-4 and TRBJ1-2): ETGVTQSPTHLIKTRGQQVTLRCSSQSGHNTVSWYQQALGQGPQFIFQYYREEENGRGNFPPRFSGLQFPNYSSELNVNALELDDSALYLCASSPPKSQTAGYTFGSGTRLTVV.

The chain has TRBV20-1 and TRBJ1-1; D not certain. The CDR3 covers 11 residues. Per germline, CDR1 DFQATT and CDR2 SNEGSKA (reference sequence). V lost 3 bases to trimming and J lost 5 bases, with 7 bases between them. The CDR3 DNA follows: TGCAGTGCTAGGGCGGGGACTGAAGCTTTCTTT. It codes for CSARAGTEAFF.

The CDR3 region is CASSPRGMSSETQYF. DNA for the CDR3: TGTGCCAGTAGCCCCCGAGGGATGAGCTCGGAGACCCAGTACTTC. V and J are TRBV7-8 and TRBJ2-5, with D maybe TRBD2 (5 bases). V shed 9 bases and J shed 5 bases, with 22 bases lying between them. CDR3 length: 15 residues. Germline-derived CDR1 and CDR2 are SGHVS and FQNEAQ.

This chain links TRBV25-1 with TRBJ2-7; D perhaps matches TRBD2 (6 bases). Germline V gene sequence: CDR1 MGHDK, CDR2 SYGVNS. The CDR3 loop spans 13 amino acids. V dropped 2 bases and J dropped 6 bases, with 11 bases sitting between them. The chain's CDR3 is CASSEPGGVEQYF. The CDR3 coding sequence is TGTGCCAGCAGTGAACCCGGAGGGGTCGAGCAGTACTTC.

In its sample, this clone was seen a few times. This rearrangement joins TRBV27 to TRBJ1-2, with 7 bases matching TRBD1. V lost 11 bases, J lost 7 bases, and 7 bases stayed unmatched. This CDR3 is built from 11 residues. Germline V gene data show CDR1 as MNHEY and CDR2 as SMNVEV (reference sequence). In DNA form, the CDR3 reads TGTGCCCCAAAACCAGGGGGTGGCTACACCTTC. Translating gives CAPKPGGGYTF.

The chain recombines TRBV9 with TRBJ2-2, with D unclear. V dropped 0 bases and J dropped 1 base, with 4 bases sitting between them. The length of the CDR3 is 14 residues. Germline V gene data show CDR1 as SGDLS and CDR2 as YYNGEE. The CDR3: CASSVAGNTGELFF. Here the CDR3 DNA reads TGTGCCAGCAGCGTAGCGGGGAACACCGGGGAGCTGTTTTTT.

This chain joins TRBV5-1 and TRBJ1-5, with D perhaps TRBD1 (5 bases). The CDR3 sequence is 15 residues long. With 0 bases removed from V and 5 bases from J, the gap between germline ends came to 12 bases. Germline CDR1 is SGHRS and CDR2 is YFSETQ. This CDR3 is CASSLDGGGHQPQHF. Written as DNA, the CDR3 is TGCGCCAGCAGCTTGGATGGGGGGGGTCATCAGCCCCAGCATTTT.

The J gene is TRBJ1-6, the V gene TRBV13, with 10 bases aligning to TRBD1. The CDR3 length is 16 residues. The trim removed 0 bases at V and 10 bases at J, leaving 6 bases unmatched. Germline V CDR1 and CDR2: PRHDT, FYEKMQ (reference sequence). Here the CDR3 DNA reads TGTGCCAGCAGCTTAGGCGACAGGGGGCTAGGATCACCCCTCCACTTT. This encodes CASSLGDRGLGSPLHF.

The chain uses TRBV2 and TRBJ2-1; D is uncertain. The CDR3 runs 15 residues. The V and J ends lost 0 bases and 7 bases respectively, with 13 bases between them. CDR1 and CDR2 (germline): SNHLY, FYNNEI. CDR3 loop: CASSEARVLENEQFF. In DNA, the CDR3 is TGTGCCAGCAGTGAAGCCCGGGTTTTGGAGAATGAGCAGTTCTTC.

The chain links TRBV27 to TRBJ2-7; D is perhaps TRBD2 (6 bases). CDR1 is MNHEY and CDR2 is SMNVEV in the germline V gene (reference sequence). Trimming removed 11 bases from V and 0 bases from J, with 14 bases in between. This CDR3 has 13 residues. CDR3 nucleotide sequence: TGTGCCGCCGGAGGGAGAAACTCCTACGAGCAGTACTTC. Translating it yields CAAGGRNSYEQYF.

The chain has TRBV9 and TRBJ2-2; TRBD2 aligns across 11 bases. The germline gives CDR1 SGDLS, CDR2 YYNGEE. CDR3 length equals 20 residues. The junction had 14 bases not matched to a gene; V was cut back by 4 bases and J by 0 bases. The CDR3 region is CASSPRLAGSTFANTGELFF. In DNA, the CDR3 is TGTGCCAGCAGCCCCAGACTAGCGGGATCAACATTCGCGAACACCGGGGAGCTGTTTTTT.

The chain couples TRBV11-3 to TRBJ1-6; D is possibly TRBD1 (6 bases). V shed 5 bases and J shed 3 bases, with 8 bases lying between them. Germline-derived CDR1 and CDR2 are SGHNT and YENEEA. The CDR3 has 14 amino acids. The CDR3 sequence is CASSTDSYNSPLHF. The CDR3, as DNA: TGTGCCAGCAGCACGGACAGCTATAATTCACCCCTCCACTTT.

This chain uses TRBV10-3 with TRBJ1-2, with D possibly matching TRBD1 (6 bases). CDR1 is ENHRY, CDR2 SYGVKD, per germline. Trimming stripped 2 bases from V and 2 bases from J, with 15 bases between. CDR3 length: 16 residues. The CDR3 loop reads CAISEDPAGQNYGYTF. In nucleotides, the CDR3 is TGTGCCATCAGTGAGGATCCGGCTGGACAGAACTATGGCTACACCTTC.